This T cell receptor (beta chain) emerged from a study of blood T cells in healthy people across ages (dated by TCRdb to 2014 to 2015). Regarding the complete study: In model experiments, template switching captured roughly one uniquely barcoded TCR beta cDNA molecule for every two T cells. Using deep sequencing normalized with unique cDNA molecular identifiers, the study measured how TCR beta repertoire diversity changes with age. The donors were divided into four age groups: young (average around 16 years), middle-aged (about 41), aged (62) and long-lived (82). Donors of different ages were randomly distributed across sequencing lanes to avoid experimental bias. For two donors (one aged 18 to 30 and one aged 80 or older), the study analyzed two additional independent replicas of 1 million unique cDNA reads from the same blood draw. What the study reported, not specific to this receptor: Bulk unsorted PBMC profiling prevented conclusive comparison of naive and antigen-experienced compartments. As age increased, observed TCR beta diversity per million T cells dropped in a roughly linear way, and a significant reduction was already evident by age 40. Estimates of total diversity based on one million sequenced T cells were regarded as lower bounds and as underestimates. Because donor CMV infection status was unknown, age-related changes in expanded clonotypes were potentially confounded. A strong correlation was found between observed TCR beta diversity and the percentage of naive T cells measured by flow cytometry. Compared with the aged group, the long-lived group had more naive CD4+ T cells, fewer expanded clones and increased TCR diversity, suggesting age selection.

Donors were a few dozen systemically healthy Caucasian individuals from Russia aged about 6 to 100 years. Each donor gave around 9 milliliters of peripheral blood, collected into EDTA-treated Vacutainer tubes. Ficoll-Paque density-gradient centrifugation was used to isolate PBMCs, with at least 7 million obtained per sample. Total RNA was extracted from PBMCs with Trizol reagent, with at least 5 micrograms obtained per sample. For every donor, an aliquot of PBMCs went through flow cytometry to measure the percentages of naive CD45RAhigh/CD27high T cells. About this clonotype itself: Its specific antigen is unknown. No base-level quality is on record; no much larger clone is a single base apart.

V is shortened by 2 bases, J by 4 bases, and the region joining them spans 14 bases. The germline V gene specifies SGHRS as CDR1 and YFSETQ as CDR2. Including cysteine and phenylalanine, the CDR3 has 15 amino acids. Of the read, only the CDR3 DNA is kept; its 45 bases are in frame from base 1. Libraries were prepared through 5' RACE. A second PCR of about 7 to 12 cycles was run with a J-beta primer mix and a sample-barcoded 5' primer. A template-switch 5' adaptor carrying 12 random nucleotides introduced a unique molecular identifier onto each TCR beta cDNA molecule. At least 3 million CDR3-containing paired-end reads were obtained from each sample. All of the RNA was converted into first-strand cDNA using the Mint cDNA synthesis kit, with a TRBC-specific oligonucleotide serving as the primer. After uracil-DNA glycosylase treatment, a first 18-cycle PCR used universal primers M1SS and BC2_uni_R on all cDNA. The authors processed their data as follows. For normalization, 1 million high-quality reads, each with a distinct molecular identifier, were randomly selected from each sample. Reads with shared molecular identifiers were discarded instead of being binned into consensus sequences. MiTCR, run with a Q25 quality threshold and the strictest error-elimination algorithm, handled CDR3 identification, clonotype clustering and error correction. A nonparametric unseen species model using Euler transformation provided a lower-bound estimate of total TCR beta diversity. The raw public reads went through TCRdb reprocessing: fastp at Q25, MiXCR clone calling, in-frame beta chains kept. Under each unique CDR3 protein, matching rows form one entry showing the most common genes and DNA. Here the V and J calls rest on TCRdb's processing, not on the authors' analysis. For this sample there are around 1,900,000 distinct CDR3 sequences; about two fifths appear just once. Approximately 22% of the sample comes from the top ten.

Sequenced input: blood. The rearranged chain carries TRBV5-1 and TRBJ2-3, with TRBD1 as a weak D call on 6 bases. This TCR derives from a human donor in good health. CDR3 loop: CASSFGRGGSDTQYF. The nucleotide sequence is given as TGCGCCAGCAGCTTCGGCAGGGGTGGTTCAGATACGCAGTATTTT.